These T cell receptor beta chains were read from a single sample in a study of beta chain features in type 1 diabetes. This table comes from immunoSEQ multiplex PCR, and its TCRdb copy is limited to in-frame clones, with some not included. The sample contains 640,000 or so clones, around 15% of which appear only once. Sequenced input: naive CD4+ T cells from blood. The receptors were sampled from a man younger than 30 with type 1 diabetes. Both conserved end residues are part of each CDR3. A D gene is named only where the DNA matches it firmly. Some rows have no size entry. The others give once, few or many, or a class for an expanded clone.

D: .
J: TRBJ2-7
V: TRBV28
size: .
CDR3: CASSRRHQQQYF
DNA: TGTGCCAGCAGTCGTCGACACCAACAGCAGTACTTC

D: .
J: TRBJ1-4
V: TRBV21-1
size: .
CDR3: CASPDGGAKLFF
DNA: TGTGCCAGTCCCGACGGAGGGGCTAAACTGTTTTTT

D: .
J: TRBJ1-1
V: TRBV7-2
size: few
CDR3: CASSLQGLGTEAFF
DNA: TGTGCCAGCAGCTTACAGGGGTTGGGCACTGAAGCTTTCTTT

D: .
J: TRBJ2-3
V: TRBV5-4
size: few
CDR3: CASSFDRIEATDTQYF
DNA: TGTGCCAGCAGCTTTGATCGAATCGAGGCCACAGATACGCAGTATTTT

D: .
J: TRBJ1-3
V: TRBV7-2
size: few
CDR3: CASSLSTGNTIYF
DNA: TGTGCCAGCAGCTTATCGACTGGAAACACCATATATTTT

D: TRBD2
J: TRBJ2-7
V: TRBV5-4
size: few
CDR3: CASSPLGSRAGGTYEQYF
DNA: TGTGCCAGCAGCCCCTTAGGGTCCCGGGCGGGAGGGACGTACGAGCAGTACTTC

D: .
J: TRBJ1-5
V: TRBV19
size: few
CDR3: CASREARNQPQHF
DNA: TGTGCCAGTAGAGAAGCCCGCAATCAGCCCCAGCATTTT

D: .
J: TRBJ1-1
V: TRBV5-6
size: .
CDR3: CASSLGGTGTTEAFF
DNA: TGTGCCAGCAGCTTGGGGGGCACAGGGACCACTGAAGCTTTCTTT

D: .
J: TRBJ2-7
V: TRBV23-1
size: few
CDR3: CANSDSRCEQYF
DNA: TGCGCCAATTCGGACAGTAGATGCGAGCAGTACTTC

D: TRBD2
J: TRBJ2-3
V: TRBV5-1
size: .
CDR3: CASSLAAGGEDTQYF
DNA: TGCGCCAGCAGCTTGGCCGCGGGAGGGGAAGATACGCAGTATTTT

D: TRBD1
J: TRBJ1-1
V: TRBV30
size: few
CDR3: CAGSGRDSVMNTEAFF
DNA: TGTGCCGGTAGTGGCCGGGACAGCGTAATGAACACTGAAGCTTTCTTT

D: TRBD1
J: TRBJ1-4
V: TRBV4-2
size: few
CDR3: CASAKRTGEEKLFF
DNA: TGTGCCAGCGCAAAGAGGACAGGGGAAGAAAAACTGTTTTTT

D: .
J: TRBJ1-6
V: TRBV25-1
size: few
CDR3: CASSEWGGYNSPLHF
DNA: TGTGCCAGCAGTGAATGGGGGGGTTATAATTCACCCCTCCACTTT

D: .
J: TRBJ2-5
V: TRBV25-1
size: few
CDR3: CASSAYRARDPETQYF
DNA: TGTGCCAGCAGTGCCTACCGGGCCAGGGACCCAGAGACCCAGTACTTC

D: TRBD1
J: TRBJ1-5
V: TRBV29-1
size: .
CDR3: CSVGDRDNQPQHF
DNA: TGCAGCGTTGGGGACAGGGACAATCAGCCCCAGCATTTT

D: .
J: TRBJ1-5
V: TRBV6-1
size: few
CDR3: CASSEIDQPQHF
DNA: TGTGCCAGCAGTGAAATTGACCAGCCCCAGCATTTT

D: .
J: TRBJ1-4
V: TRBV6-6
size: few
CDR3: CASSYRGYEKLFF
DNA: TGTGCCAGCAGTTACCGGGGGTATGAAAAACTGTTTTTT

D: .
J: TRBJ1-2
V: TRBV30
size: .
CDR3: CAWSAGGGGYTF
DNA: TGTGCCTGGAGTGCCGGGGGCGGTGGCTACACCTTC

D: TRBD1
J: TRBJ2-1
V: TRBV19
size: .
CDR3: CASSLRQGRANEQFF
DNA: TGTGCCAGTAGTCTTCGACAGGGTCGGGCCAATGAGCAGTTCTTC

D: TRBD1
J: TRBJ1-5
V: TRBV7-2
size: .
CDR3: CASSLTGGNQPQHF
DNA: TGTGCCAGCAGCTTAACAGGGGGGAATCAGCCCCAGCATTTT

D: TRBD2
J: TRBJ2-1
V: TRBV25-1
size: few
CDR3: CASSDGLAGGHSYNEQFF
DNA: TGTGCCAGCAGTGACGGACTAGCGGGAGGCCACTCCTACAATGAGCAGTTCTTC

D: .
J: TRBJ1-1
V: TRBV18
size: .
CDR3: CASSPSGQNTEAFF
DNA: TGTGCCAGCTCACCATCCGGACAGAACACTGAAGCTTTCTTT

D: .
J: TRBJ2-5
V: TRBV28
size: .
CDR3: CASSLSETQYF
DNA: TGTGCCAGCAGTTTAAGCGAGACCCAGTACTTC

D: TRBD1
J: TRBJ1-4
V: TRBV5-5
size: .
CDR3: CASSPTWTGGDEKLFF
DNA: TGTGCCAGCAGCCCAACCTGGACAGGTGGTGATGAAAAACTGTTTTTT

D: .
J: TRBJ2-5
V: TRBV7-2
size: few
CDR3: CASSLGGYQETQYF
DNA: TGTGCCAGCAGCCTAGGGGGGTACCAAGAGACCCAGTACTTC

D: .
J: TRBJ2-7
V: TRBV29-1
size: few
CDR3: CSVRLDSYEQYF
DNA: TGCAGCGTCAGATTGGACTCCTACGAGCAGTACTTC

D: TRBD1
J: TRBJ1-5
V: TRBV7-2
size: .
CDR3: CASRSDRADQPQHF
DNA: TGTGCCAGCAGGTCGGACAGGGCTGATCAGCCCCAGCATTTT

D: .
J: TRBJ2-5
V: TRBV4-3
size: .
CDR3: CASSQRVGQETQYF
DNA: TGCGCCAGCAGCCAAAGGGTGGGACAAGAGACCCAGTACTTC

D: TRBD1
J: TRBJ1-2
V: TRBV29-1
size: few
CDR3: CSAGQDGYGYTF
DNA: TGCAGCGCTGGACAGGATGGCTATGGCTACACCTTC

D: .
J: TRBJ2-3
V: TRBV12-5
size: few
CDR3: CASGGTDTQYF
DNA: TGTGCTAGTGGTGGCACAGATACGCAGTATTTT

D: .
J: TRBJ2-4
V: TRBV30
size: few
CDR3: CAWSAWSVPPPGAKNIQYF
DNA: TGTGCCTGGAGTGCCTGGAGTGTTCCCCCCCCAGGGGCCAAAAACATTCAGTACTTC

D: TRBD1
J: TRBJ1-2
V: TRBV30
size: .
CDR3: CARQGLGGYTF
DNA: TGTGCCCGACAGGGCTTAGGTGGCTACACCTTC

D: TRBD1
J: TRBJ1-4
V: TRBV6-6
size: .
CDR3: CASSSRQGDIEKLFF
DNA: TGTGCCAGCAGTTCCCGACAGGGGGATATTGAAAAACTGTTTTTT

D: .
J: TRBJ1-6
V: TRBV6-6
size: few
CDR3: CASSATSGGTLSPLHF
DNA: TGTGCCAGCAGCGCCACCTCGGGGGGTACCCTCTCACCCCTCCACTTT

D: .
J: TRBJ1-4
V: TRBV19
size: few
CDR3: CASGPGEKLFF
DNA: TGTGCCAGCGGTCCGGGGGAAAAACTGTTTTTT

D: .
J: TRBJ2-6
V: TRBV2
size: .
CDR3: CATSPQGANVLTF
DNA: TGTGCCACCTCTCCCCAGGGGGCCAACGTCCTGACTTTC

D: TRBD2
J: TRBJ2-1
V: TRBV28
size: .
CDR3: CASSLRELAGVPGFF
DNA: TGTGCCAGCAGTTTAAGGGAACTAGCGGGAGTGCCCGGGTTCTTC

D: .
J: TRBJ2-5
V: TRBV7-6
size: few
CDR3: CASSLRDRQETQYF
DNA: TGTGCCAGCAGCTTACGAGACAGACAAGAGACCCAGTACTTC

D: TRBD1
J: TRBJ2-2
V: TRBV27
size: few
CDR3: CASKRDRESGTGELFF
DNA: TGTGCCAGCAAAAGAGACAGGGAGTCGGGCACCGGGGAGCTGTTTTTT

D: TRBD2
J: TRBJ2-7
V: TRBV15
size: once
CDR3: CATSSRGLAGDFSYEQYF
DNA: TGTGCCACCAGCAGCCGGGGACTAGCGGGAGATTTCTCCTACGAGCAGTACTTC

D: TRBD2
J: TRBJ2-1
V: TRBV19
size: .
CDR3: CATRLAGGNEQFF
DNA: TGTGCCACCAGACTAGCAGGTGGGAATGAGCAGTTCTTC

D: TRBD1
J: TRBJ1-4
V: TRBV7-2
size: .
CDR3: CASSSTGGNEKLFF
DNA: TGTGCCAGCAGCTCAACAGGGGGCAATGAAAAACTGTTTTTT

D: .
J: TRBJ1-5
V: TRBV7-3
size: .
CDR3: CASSLGAGSNQPQHF
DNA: TGTGCCAGCAGCTTAGGGGCCGGTAGCAATCAGCCCCAGCATTTT

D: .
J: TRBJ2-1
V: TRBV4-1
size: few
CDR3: CASSQERGEQFF
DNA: TGCGCCAGCAGCCAAGAACGGGGTGAGCAGTTCTTC

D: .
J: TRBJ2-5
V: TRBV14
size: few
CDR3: CASSQAGLGEETQYF
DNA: TGTGCCAGCAGCCAAGCCGGATTAGGGGAAGAGACCCAGTACTTC

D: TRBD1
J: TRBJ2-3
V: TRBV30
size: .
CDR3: CAYTTGGTDTQYF
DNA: TGTGCCTACACTACAGGGGGCACAGATACGCAGTATTTT

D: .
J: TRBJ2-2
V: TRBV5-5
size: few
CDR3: CASSFRDPSAGELFF
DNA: TGTGCCAGCAGCTTCCGGGACCCCTCGGCTGGGGAGCTGTTTTTT

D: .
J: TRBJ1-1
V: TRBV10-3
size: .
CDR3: CAISESWAFSPEAFF
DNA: TGTGCCATCAGTGAGTCTTGGGCATTTTCCCCTGAAGCTTTCTTT

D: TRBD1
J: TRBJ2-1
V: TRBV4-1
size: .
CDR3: CASSQGPGTGGNEQFF
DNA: TGCGCCAGCAGCCAAGGGCCCGGGACAGGGGGCAATGAGCAGTTCTTC

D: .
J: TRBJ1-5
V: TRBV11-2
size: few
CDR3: CASSLFSNQPQHF
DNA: TGTGCCAGCAGCTTATTTAGCAATCAGCCCCAGCATTTT

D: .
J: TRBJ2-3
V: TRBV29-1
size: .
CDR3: CSVEEGATDTQYF
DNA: TGCAGCGTTGAGGAGGGGGCAACAGATACGCAGTATTTT